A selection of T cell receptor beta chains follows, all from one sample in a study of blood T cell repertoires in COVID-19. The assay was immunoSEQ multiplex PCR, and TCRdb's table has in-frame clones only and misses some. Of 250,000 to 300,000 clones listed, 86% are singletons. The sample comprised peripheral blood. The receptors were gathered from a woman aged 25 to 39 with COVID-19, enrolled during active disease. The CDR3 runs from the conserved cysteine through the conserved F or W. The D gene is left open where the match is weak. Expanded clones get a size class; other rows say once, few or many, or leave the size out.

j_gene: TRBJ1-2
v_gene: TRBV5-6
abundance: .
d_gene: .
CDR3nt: TGTGCCAGCAGCCACTCTGGGGGACTCAATCATGGTGGCTACACCTTC
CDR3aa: CASSHSGGLNHGGYTF

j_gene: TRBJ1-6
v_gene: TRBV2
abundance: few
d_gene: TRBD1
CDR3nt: TGTGCCAGCAGGGTTGACAGGGGAGGAGGTTCACCCCTCCACTTT
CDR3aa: CASRVDRGGGSPLHF

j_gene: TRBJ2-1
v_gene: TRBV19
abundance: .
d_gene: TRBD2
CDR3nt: TGTGCCAGTAGCCTAGCGGGGGGGCGGAATGAGCAGTTCTTC
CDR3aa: CASSLAGGRNEQFF

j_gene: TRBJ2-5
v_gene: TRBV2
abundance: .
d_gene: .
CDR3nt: TGTGCCAGCACCAGGATGATCCAAGAGACCCAGTACTTC
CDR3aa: CASTRMIQETQYF

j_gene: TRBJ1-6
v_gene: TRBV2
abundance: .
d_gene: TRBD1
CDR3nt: TGTGCCAGGGGACAGGTCTATAATTCACCCCTCCACTTT
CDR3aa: CARGQVYNSPLHF

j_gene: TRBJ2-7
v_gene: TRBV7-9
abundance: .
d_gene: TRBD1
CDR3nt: TGTGCCAGCAGCCGGGACAGGGGACCCTACGAGCAGTACTTC
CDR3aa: CASSRDRGPYEQYF

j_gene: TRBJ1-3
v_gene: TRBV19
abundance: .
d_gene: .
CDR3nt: TGTGCCAGTAGAGGGGTTGGGGAAAACACCATATATTTT
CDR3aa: CASRGVGENTIYF

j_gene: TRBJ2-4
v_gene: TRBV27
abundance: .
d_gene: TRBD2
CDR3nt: TGTGCCAGCAGAAAACTAGCGGGGGGGGAAGAAAACATTCAGTACTTC
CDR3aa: CASRKLAGGEENIQYF

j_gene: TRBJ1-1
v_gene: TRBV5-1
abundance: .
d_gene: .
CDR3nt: TGCGCCAGCCAACAGGGAGATGAGAACACTGAAGCTTTCTTT
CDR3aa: CASQQGDENTEAFF

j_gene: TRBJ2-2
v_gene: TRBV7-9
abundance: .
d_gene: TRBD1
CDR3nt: TGTGCCAGCAGTCTGGGCTCGGGACAGCGCACCGGGGAGCTGTTTTTT
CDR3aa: CASSLGSGQRTGELFF

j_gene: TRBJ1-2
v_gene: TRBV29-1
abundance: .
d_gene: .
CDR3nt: TGCAGCGCCGGACAGCTAAATCGTGGCTACACCTTC
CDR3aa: CSAGQLNRGYTF

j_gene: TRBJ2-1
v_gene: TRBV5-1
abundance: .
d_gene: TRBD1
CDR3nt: TGCGCCAGCAGCTTCGGGGACAGCAATGAGCAGTTCTTC
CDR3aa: CASSFGDSNEQFF

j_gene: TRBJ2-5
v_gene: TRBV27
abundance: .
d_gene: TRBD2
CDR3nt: TGTGCCAGCAGTCCCCCGGGGGGGACTCAAGAGACCCAGTACTTC
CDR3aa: CASSPPGGTQETQYF

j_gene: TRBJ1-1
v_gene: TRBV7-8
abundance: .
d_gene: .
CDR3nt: TGTGCCAGCAGCTTACGTGTTGACACTGAAGCTTTCTTT
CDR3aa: CASSLRVDTEAFF

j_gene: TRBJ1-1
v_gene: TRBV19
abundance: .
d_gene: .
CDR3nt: TGTGCCAGTAGTATCGGGGTTTGGTCGGCCACTGAAGCTTTCTTT
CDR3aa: CASSIGVWSATEAFF

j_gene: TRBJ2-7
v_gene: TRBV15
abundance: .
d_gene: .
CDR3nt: TGTGCCACCAGCTCCCCCCGGGACTCCCCTTATGAGCAGTACTTC
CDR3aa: CATSSPRDSPYEQYF

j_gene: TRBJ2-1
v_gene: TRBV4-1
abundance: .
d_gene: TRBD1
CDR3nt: TGCGCCAGCAGCCAAAAAGAGGCCCAGGACAGGGGGCTATTCCCTTACAATGAGCAGTTCTTC
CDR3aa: CASSQKEAQDRGLFPYNEQFF

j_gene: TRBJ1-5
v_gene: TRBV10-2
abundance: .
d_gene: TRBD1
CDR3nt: TGCGCCAGCAGTGAGTTCTTGGGACAGGGTAGCAATCAGCCCCAGCATTTT
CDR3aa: CASSEFLGQGSNQPQHF

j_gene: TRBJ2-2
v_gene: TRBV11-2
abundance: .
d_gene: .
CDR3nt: TGTGCCAGCAGCGGTAGTTTGGGGGCTGCCGGGGAGCTGTTTTTT
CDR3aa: CASSGSLGAAGELFF

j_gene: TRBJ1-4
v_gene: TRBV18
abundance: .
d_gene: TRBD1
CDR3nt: TGTGCCAGCTCAAGACAGGGAATCAATGAAAAACTGTTTTTT
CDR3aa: CASSRQGINEKLFF

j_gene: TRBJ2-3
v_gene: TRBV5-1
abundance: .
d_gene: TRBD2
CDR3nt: TGCGCCAGCAGCCCACTAGCGGGGGTCACAGATACGCAGTATTTT
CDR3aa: CASSPLAGVTDTQYF

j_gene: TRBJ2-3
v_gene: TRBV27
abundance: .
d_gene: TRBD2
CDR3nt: TGTGCCAGCAAAGATTGGGCGGCTAGCGGTAGCACAGATACGCAGTATTTT
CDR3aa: CASKDWAASGSTDTQYF

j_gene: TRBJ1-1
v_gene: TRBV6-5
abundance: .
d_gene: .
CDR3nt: TGTGCCAGCAGTCCCCGTGTTGGGGGCGACACTGAAGCTTTCTTT
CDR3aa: CASSPRVGGDTEAFF

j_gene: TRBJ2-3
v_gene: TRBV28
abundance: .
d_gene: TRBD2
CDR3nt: TGTGCCAGCAGTACCAGCGGGAGTACAGATACGCAGTATTTT
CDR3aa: CASSTSGSTDTQYF

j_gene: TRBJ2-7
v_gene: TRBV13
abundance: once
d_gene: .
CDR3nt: TGTGCCAGCAGCTTAGAGTTAGGAGGGGCGAACGAGCAGTACTTC
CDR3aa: CASSLELGGANEQYF

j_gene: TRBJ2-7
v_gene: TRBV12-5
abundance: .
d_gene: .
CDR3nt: TGTGCTAGTGGTTTCTCAGGGGCCACCTACGAGCAGTACTTC
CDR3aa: CASGFSGATYEQYF

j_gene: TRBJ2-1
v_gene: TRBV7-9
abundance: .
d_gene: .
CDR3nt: TGTGCCTTACAAACGGAGGCCTCGTTAGGGGAGCAGTTCTTC
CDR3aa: CALQTEASLGEQFF

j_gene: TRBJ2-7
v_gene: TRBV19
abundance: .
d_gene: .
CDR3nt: TGTGCCAGTAGTAGGGCACTGGGTGGGTACGAGCAGTACTTC
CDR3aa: CASSRALGGYEQYF